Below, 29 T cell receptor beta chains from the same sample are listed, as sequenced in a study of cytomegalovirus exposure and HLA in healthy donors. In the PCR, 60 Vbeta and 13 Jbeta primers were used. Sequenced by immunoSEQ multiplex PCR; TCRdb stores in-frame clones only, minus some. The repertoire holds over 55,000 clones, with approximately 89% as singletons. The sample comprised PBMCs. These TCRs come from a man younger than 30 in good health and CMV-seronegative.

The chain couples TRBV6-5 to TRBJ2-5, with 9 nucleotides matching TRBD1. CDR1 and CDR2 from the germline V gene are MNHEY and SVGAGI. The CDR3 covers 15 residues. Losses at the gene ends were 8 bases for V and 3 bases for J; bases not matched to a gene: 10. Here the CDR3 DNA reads TGTGCCAGCGTGCCGGGAACAGGGGGCGAAGAGACCCAGTACTTC. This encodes CASVPGTGGEETQYF.

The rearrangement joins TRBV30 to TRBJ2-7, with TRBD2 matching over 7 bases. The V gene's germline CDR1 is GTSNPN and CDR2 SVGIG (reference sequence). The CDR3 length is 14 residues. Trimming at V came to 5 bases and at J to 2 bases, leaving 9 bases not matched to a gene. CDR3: CAWGWTRPAYEQYF. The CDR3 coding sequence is TGTGCCTGGGGATGGACTAGGCCCGCCTACGAGCAGTACTTC.

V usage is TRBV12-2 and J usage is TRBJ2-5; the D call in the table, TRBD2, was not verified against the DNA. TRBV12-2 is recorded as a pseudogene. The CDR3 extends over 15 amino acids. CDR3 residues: CASRTRRGTQETQYF. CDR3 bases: TGTGCAAGTCGCACCAGGCGGGGGACCCAAGAGACCCAGTACTTC.

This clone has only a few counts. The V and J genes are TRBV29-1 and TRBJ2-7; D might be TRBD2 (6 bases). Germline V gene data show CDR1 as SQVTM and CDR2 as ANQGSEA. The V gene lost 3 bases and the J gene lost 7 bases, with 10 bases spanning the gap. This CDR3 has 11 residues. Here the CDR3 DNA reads TGCAGCGTTGACCTCGGAGGGGAGCAGTACTTC. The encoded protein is CSVDLGGEQYF.

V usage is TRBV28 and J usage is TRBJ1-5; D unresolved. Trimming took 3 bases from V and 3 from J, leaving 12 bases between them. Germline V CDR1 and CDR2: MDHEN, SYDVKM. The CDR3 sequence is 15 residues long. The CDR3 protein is CASSLAHHSNQPQHF. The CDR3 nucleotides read TGTGCCAGCAGTTTGGCCCACCATTCCAATCAGCCCCAGCATTTT.

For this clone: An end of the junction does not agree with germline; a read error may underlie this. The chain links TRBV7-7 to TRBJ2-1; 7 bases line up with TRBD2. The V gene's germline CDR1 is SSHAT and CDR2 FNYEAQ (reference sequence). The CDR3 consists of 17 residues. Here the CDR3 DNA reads TGTGCTAGCAGCTTAGGACTAGTCGGGTCCTCCTACAATGAGCAGTTCTTC. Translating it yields CASSLGLVGSSYNEQFF.

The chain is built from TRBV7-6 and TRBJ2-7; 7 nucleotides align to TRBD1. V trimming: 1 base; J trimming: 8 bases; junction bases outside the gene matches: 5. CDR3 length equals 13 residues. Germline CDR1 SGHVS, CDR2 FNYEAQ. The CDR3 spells CASSLGSGQKQYF. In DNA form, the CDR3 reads TGTGCCAGCAGCTTAGGTTCGGGACAGAAGCAGTACTTC. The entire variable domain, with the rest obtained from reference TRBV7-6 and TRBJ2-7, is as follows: GAGVSQSPRYKVTKRGQDVALRCDPISGHVSLYWYRQALGQGPEFLTYFNYEAQQDKSGLPNDRFSAERPEGSISTLTIQRTEQRDSAMYRCASSLGSGQKQYFGPGTRLTVT.

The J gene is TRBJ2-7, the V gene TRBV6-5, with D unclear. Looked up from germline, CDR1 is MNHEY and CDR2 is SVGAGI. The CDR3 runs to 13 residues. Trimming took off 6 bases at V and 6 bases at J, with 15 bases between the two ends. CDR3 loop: CASSFNVAGEQYF. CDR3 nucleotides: TGTGCCAGCAGCTTCAACGTGGCAGGCGAGCAGTACTTC.

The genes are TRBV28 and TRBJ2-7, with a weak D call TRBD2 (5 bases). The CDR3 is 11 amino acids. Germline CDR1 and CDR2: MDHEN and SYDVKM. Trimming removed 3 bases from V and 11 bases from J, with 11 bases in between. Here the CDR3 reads CASSFGVGEYF. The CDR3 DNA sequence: TGTGCCAGCAGTTTCGGGGTGGGCGAGTACTTC.

The DNA for the CDR3 is TGTGCCTGGAGTGTACAGGAGAACACTGAAGCTTTCTTT. Protein: CAWSVQENTEAFF. The J gene is TRBJ1-1, the V gene TRBV30; a weak D match, TRBD1 (5 bases). V was pared by 0 bases and J by 1 base, with 6 bases between. This CDR3 comprises 13 residues. Germline V gives CDR1 GTSNPN, CDR2 SVGIG (reference sequence).

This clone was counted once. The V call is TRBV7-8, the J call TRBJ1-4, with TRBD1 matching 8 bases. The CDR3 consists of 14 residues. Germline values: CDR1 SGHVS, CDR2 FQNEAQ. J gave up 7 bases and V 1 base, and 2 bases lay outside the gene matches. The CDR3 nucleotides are TGTGCCAGCAGCTTAGGGACAGGGCGTGAAAAACTGTTTTTT. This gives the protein CASSLGTGREKLFF.

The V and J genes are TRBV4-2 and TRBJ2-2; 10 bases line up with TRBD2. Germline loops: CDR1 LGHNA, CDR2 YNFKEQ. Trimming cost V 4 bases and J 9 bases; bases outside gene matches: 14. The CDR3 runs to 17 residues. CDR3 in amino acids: CASSPIGSSGGAWELFF. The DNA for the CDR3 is TGTGCCAGCAGCCCCATCGGTTCCAGCGGGGGGGCCTGGGAGCTGTTTTTT.

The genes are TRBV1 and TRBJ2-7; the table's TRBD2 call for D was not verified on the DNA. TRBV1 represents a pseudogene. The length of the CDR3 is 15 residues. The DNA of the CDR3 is TGCACCAGCAGCCCCTGTAATCTAGCGGGAAAGGAGCAGTACTTC. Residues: CTSSPCNLAGKEQYF.

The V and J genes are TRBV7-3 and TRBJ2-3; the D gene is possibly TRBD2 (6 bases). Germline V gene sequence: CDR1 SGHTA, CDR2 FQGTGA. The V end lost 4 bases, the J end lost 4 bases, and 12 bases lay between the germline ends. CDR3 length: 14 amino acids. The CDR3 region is CASSWGLLADTQYF. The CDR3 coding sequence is TGTGCCAGCAGCTGGGGACTTCTTGCAGATACGCAGTATTTT.

The CDR3 protein is CASSAGGHTEAFF. DNA of the CDR3: TGTGCCAGTAGTGCCGGGGGACACACTGAAGCTTTCTTT. The chain employs TRBV19 and TRBJ1-1; D may be TRBD1 (5 bases). The CDR3 has 13 residues. The ends were cut back, 5 bases at V and 3 bases at J, with 10 bases in the middle. CDR1 is LNHDA and CDR2 is SQIVND in the germline V gene (reference sequence). The complete variable domain, with remaining parts taken from reference TRBV19 and TRBJ1-1, reads DGGITQSPKYLFRKEGQNVTLSCEQNLNHDAMYWYRQDPGQGLRLIYYSQIVNDFQKGDIAEGYSVSREKKESFPLTVTSAQKNPTAFYLCASSAGGHTEAFFGQGTRLTVV.

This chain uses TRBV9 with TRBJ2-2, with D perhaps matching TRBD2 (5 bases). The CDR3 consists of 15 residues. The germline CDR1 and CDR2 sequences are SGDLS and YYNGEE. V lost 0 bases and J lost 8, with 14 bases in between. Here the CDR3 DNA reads TGTGCCAGCAGCGTAGGGCCCGCGGGCGAAGGGGAGCTGTTTTTT. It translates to CASSVGPAGEGELFF.

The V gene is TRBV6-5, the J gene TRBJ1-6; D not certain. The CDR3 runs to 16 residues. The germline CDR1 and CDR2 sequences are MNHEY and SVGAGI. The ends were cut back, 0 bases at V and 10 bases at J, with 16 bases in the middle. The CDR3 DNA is TGTGCCAGCAGTTACTCTTCGGTTTCGGTCAGGTCACCCCTCCACTTT. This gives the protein CASSYSSVSVRSPLHF.

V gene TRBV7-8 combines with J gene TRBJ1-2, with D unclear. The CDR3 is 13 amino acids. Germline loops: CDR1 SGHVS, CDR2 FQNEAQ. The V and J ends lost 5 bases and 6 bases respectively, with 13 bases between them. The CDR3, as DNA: TGTGCCAGCAGCCTGGGCAGCACACATGGCTACACCTTC. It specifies CASSLGSTHGYTF.

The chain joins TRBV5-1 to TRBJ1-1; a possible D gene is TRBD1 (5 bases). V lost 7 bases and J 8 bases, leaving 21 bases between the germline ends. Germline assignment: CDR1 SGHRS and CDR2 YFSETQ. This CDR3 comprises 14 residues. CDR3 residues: CASSQGGGLDEAFF. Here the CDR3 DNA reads TGCGCCAGCTCCCAAGGCGGGGGACTTGACGAAGCTTTCTTT.

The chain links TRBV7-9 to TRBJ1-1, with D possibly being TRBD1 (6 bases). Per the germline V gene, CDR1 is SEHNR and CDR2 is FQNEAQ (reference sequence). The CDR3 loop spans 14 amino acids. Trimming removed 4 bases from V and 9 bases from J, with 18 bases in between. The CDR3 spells CASSSMEQGNQAFF. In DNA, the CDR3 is TGTGCCAGCAGCTCAATGGAACAGGGAAATCAAGCTTTCTTT.

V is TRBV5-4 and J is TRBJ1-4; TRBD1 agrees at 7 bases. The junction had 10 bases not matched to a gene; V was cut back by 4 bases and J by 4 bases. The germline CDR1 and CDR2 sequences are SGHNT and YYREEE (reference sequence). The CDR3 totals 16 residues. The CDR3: CASSEGVAGGNEKLFF. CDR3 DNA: TGTGCCAGCAGCGAGGGGGTGGCAGGGGGTAATGAAAAACTGTTTTTT.

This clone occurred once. For the CDR3, the DNA is TGTGCCACCACCCGGGGACAGGACACAGATACGCAGTATTTT. Protein: CATTRGQDTDTQYF. The chain is built from TRBV10-3 and TRBJ2-3; 8 bases align to TRBD1. The CDR3 loop spans 14 amino acids. Per the germline V gene, CDR1 is ENHRY and CDR2 is SYGVKD. Unmatched junction bases numbered 8, after V lost 10 bases and J lost 2 bases.

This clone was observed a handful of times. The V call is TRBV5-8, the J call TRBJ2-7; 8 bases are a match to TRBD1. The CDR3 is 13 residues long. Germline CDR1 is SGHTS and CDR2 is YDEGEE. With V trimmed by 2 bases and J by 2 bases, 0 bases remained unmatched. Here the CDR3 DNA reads TGTGCCAGCAGCTTACAGGGGGCCTACGAGCAGTACTTC. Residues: CASSLQGAYEQYF.

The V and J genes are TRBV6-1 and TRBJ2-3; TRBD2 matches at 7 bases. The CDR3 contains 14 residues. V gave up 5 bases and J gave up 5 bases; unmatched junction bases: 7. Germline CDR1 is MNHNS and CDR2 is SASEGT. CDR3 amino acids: CASSPGLLRDTQYF. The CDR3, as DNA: TGTGCCAGCAGTCCGGGACTACTGCGAGATACGCAGTATTTT.

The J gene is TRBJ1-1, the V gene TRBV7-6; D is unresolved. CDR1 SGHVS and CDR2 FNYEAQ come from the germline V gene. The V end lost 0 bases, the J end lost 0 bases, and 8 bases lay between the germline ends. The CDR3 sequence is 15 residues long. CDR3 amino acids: CASSLASIVNTEAFF. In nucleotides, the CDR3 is TGTGCCAGCAGCTTAGCGTCAATAGTGAACACTGAAGCTTTCTTT.

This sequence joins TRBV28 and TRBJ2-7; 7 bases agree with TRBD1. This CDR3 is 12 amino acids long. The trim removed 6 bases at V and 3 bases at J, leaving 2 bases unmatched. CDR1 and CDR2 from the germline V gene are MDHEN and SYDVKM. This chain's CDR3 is CASRGQNYEQYF. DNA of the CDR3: TGTGCCAGCAGGGGACAGAACTACGAGCAGTACTTC.

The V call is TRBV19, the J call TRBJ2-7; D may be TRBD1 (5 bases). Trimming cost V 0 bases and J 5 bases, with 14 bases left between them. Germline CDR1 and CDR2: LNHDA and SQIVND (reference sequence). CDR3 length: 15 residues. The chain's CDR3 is CASSIDPGREDEQYF. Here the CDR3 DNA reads TGTGCCAGTAGTATAGACCCTGGCAGGGAAGACGAGCAGTACTTC.

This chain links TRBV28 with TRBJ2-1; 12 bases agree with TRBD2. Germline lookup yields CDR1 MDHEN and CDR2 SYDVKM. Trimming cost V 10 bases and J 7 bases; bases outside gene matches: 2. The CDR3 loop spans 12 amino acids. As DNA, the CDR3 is TGTGCCACTGGACTAGCGGGAAATGAGCAGTTCTTC. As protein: CATGLAGNEQFF.

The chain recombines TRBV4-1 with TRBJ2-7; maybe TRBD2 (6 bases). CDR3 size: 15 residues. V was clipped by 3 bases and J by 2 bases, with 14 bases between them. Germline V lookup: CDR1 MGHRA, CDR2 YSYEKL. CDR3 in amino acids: CASSHAGPDPYEQYF. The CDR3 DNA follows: TGCGCCAGCAGCCACGCGGGGCCCGACCCCTACGAGCAGTACTTC.